One sample yielded the 28 T cell receptor beta chains listed below, sequenced in a study of graft-versus-host responses after intestinal transplantation. Method: immunoSEQ multiplex PCR; TCRdb's copy keeps in-frame clones and lacks some. The sample yields 75,000 to 90,000 clones, 85% to 90% seen once. Their specific antigens are unknown. Sequenced here: unstimulated CD4+ T cells sorted from spleen or lymph node cells, sampled before intestinal transplant. These receptors all stem from a human donor who received an intestinal transplant.

The chain links TRBV30 to TRBJ1-2, with D unresolved. The CDR3 totals 14 residues. Germline V gene sequence: CDR1 GTSNPN, CDR2 SVGIG (reference sequence). The V end lost 0 bases, the J end lost 0 bases, and 8 bases lay between the germline ends. CDR3 coding DNA: TGTGCCTGGAGTGTACGTCAGACTAACTATGGCTACACCTTC. Amino acid sequence: CAWSVRQTNYGYTF. Full variable domain (outside the CDR3, taken from reference TRBV30 and TRBJ1-2): SQTIHQWPATLVQPVGSPLSLECTVEGTSNPNLYWYRQAAGRGLQLLFYSVGIGQISSEVPQNLSASRPQDRQFILSSKKLLLSDSGFYLCAWSVRQTNYGYTFGSGTRLTVV.

The J gene is TRBJ1-6, the V gene TRBV6-1, with D tentatively TRBD1 (5 bases). This CDR3 has 14 amino acids. Trimming took off 6 bases at V and 5 bases at J, with 11 bases between the two ends. In germline, CDR1 is MNHNS, CDR2 SASEGT. The CDR3 protein is CASRPAGNNSPLHF. As DNA, the CDR3 is TGTGCCAGCAGGCCGGCAGGGAATAATTCACCCCTCCACTTT.

This chain connects TRBV5-1 to TRBJ2-7, with D hard to call. CDR1 and CDR2 from the germline V gene are SGHRS and YFSETQ. This CDR3 region has 13 residues. V was clipped by 0 bases and J by 3 bases, with 7 bases between them. CDR3 nucleotides: TGCGCCAGCAGCTTGGCATCCAGCTACGAGCAGTACTTC. Encoded protein: CASSLASSYEQYF.

The CDR3 DNA follows: TGTGCCAGCAGCTCACCTAGCGGGAGGGCCCCGAGCTCCTACAATGAGCAGTTCTTC. Translating it yields CASSSPSGRAPSSYNEQFF. The rearrangement joins TRBV7-9 to TRBJ2-1; 12 bases agree with TRBD2. V dropped 4 bases and J dropped 0; count of bases not matched to a gene: 10. CDR1 is SEHNR and CDR2 is FQNEAQ in the germline V gene (reference sequence). The CDR3 has 19 residues. The full variable domain, completed using reference TRBV7-9 and TRBJ2-1, is DTGVSQNPRHKITKRGQNVTFRCDPISEHNRLYWYRQTLGQGPEFLTYFQNEAQLEKSRLLSDRFSAERPKGSFSTLEIQRTEQGDSAMYLCASSSPSGRAPSSYNEQFFGPGTRLTVL.

This clone has just a few counts. The chain employs TRBV11-2 and TRBJ2-5, with a weak D call TRBD2 (5 bases). The germline V and J ends were trimmed by 7 bases and 5 bases, with 20 bases remaining between them. The CDR3 has 15 residues. Germline lookup yields CDR1 SGHAT and CDR2 FQNNGV. The CDR3 DNA reads as TGTGCCAGCACCCCCCTGACTAACACCAGGGAGACCCAGTACTTC. Amino acid sequence: CASTPLTNTRETQYF.

The chain joins TRBV23-1 to TRBJ2-5, with 9 positions matching TRBD1. TRBV23-1 is placed among ORFs of uncertain function. CDR3 length: 16 residues. V lost 4 bases, J lost 3 bases, and 9 bases stayed unmatched. The CDR3 region is CASSPLSGQGEETQYF. In DNA, the CDR3 is TGCGCCAGCAGTCCCTTATCGGGACAGGGTGAAGAGACCCAGTACTTC.

J is TRBJ2-7 and V is TRBV10-2, with 7 bases aligning to TRBD1. CDR1 is WSHSY, CDR2 SAAADI, per germline. Trimming took 8 bases from V and 1 from J; bases not matched to a gene: 5. The CDR3 extends over 13 amino acids. The CDR3 region has the DNA TGCGCCAGCCGCGGACAGGCTTCCTACGAGCAGTACTTC. It is translated as CASRGQASYEQYF.

The CDR3 region is CSVAAGTFSYEQYF. CDR3 coding DNA: TGCAGCGTTGCCGCTGGGACATTCTCCTACGAGCAGTACTTC. The chain couples TRBV29-1 to TRBJ2-7; TRBD1 might be the D (6 bases). CDR3 length: 14 residues. Deletions cut 4 bases from V and 0 bases from J, with 13 bases between. Germline-derived CDR1 and CDR2 are SQVTM and ANQGSEA.

This clone was seen a handful of times. The chain links TRBV10-3 to TRBJ2-7; 7 positions match TRBD2. Losses at the gene ends were 4 bases for V and 6 bases for J; bases not matched to a gene: 6. Germline V gives CDR1 ENHRY, CDR2 SYGVKD. There are 13 residues in the CDR3. The CDR3 nucleotides are TGTGCCATCAGTGGAACTAGCGTAGGCGAGCAGTACTTC. It encodes CAISGTSVGEQYF.

The chain joins TRBV11-2 to TRBJ2-7; no firm D call. The length of the CDR3 is 15 residues. Between the trimmed V and J ends, which lost 1 base and 2 bases, there was a span of 12 bases. Germline V gives CDR1 SGHAT, CDR2 FQNNGV. CDR3 sequence reads: CASSLGLGSTYEQYF. Written as DNA, the CDR3 is TGTGCCAGCAGCTTAGGGCTGGGCAGTACCTACGAGCAGTACTTC.

The rearrangement joins TRBV30 to TRBJ2-5, with TRBD1 identical over 7 bases. In germline, CDR1 is GTSNPN, CDR2 SVGIG (reference sequence). V gave up 1 base and J gave up 5 bases; unmatched junction bases: 4. The CDR3 covers 13 residues. Written as DNA, the CDR3 is TGTGCCTGGAGTGAACAGGGGTGGGAGACCCAGTACTTC. It specifies CAWSEQGWETQYF.

Only a few counts were recorded for this clone. The CDR3 region is CASSLVLAGGMNYNEQFF. CDR3 sequence (DNA): TGTGCCAGCAGCTTGGTGCTAGCGGGGGGGATGAACTACAATGAGCAGTTCTTC. The rearrangement uses TRBV5-4 and TRBJ2-1; TRBD2 agrees at 12 bases. Germline values: CDR1 SGHNT, CDR2 YYREEE (reference sequence). The ends lost 0 bases at V and 3 bases at J; junction bases unmatched: 7. The length of the CDR3 is 18 residues.

The chain has TRBV11-2 and TRBJ2-5; TRBD1 matches at 8 bases. The germline V gene encodes CDR1 SGHAT and CDR2 FQNNGV. This CDR3 comprises 15 residues. The J segment lost 2 bases and the V segment lost 5 bases, leaving 7 bases of the junction unmatched. In DNA form, the CDR3 reads TGTGCCAGCAGCCTCCACCGGACAGGGCAAGAGACCCAGTACTTC. Translating it yields CASSLHRTGQETQYF.

This chain joins TRBV2 and TRBJ1-2, with 9 bases that match TRBD1. Per the germline V gene, CDR1 is SNHLY and CDR2 is FYNNEI. With V trimmed by 3 bases and J by 4 bases, 9 bases remained unmatched. The CDR3 is 16 amino acids. The CDR3 loop reads CASSEGQGIESYGYTF. The CDR3 DNA reads as TGTGCCAGCAGTGAGGGACAGGGTATAGAGAGCTATGGCTACACCTTC.

The rearrangement joins TRBV29-1 to TRBJ1-2; D perhaps matches TRBD1 (6 bases). Germline V gene data show CDR1 as SQVTM and CDR2 as ANQGSEA. V lost 3 bases and J 6 bases, leaving 11 bases between the germline ends. The CDR3 is 12 amino acids. The CDR3 sequence: CSVDFGGHGYTF. CDR3 coding DNA: TGCAGCGTTGATTTCGGGGGGCATGGCTACACCTTC.

A single count supports this clone. The V call is TRBV7-8, the J call TRBJ1-4; 7 bases agree with TRBD1. Germline V gene sequence: CDR1 SGHVS, CDR2 FQNEAQ. Trimming at V came to 5 bases and at J to 3 bases, leaving 12 bases not matched to a gene. This CDR3 spans 17 amino acids. The CDR3 sequence: CASSPRPGGSANEKLFF. The CDR3 nucleotides read TGTGCCAGCAGCCCCCGGCCAGGGGGGTCGGCTAATGAAAAACTGTTTTTT.

This sequence joins TRBV2 and TRBJ2-7; D gene ambiguous. Trimming left V 1 base short and J 0 bases short, with 13 bases between. Germline loops: CDR1 SNHLY, CDR2 FYNNEI. The CDR3 covers 16 residues. CDR3 sequence reads: CASSEEWQVISYEQYF. CDR3 DNA sequence: TGTGCCAGCAGTGAAGAATGGCAGGTGATCTCCTACGAGCAGTACTTC.

This clone occurred once. This chain links TRBV30 with TRBJ1-2, with 8 bases lining up with TRBD1. Germline-derived CDR1 and CDR2 are GTSNPN and SVGIG (reference sequence). Losses at the gene ends were 5 bases for V and 4 bases for J; bases not matched to a gene: 6. The CDR3 length is 13 residues. The CDR3 reads CAWADRGSYGYTF. The DNA for the CDR3 is TGTGCCTGGGCCGACAGGGGTAGCTATGGCTACACCTTC.

The chain employs TRBV30 and TRBJ1-1, with 9 bases identical to TRBD1. J was trimmed by 9 bases and V by 3 bases; bases with no gene match: 8. Germline V CDR1 and CDR2: GTSNPN, SVGIG (reference sequence). The CDR3 totals 13 residues. CDR3 loop: CAWREGQGLQAFF. For the CDR3, the DNA is TGTGCCTGGAGAGAAGGACAGGGGTTACAAGCTTTCTTT.

The chain joins TRBV5-1 to TRBJ1-3; possibly TRBD1 for D (6 bases). CDR1 is SGHRS, CDR2 YFSETQ, per germline. The length of the CDR3 is 14 residues. V lost 0 bases to trimming and J lost 5 bases, with 9 bases between them. CDR3 residues: CASSLGDIRNTIYF. CDR3 DNA: TGCGCCAGCAGCTTGGGGGACATTAGAAACACCATATATTTT.

The chain couples TRBV4-1 to TRBJ1-2; D is ambiguous. The CDR3 contains 14 residues. The V end lost 2 bases, the J end lost 8 bases, and 15 bases lay between the germline ends. Germline V gene lookup returns CDR1 MGHRA and CDR2 YSYEKL. CDR3 amino acids: CASSQIPGYRGYTF. The CDR3 bases are TGCGCCAGCAGCCAAATTCCAGGATACCGAGGCTACACCTTC.

The chain has TRBV9 and TRBJ2-2, with 8 nucleotides matching TRBD1. This CDR3 comprises 18 residues. CDR1 SGDLS and CDR2 YYNGEE come from the germline V gene. The V and J ends lost 4 bases and 5 bases, in that order; junction bases with no gene match: 16. This CDR3 reads CASSPAAGQGRNTGELFF. The CDR3 DNA follows: TGTGCCAGCAGCCCCGCTGCCGGACAGGGACGAAATACCGGGGAGCTGTTTTTT.

The chain carries TRBV6-1 and TRBJ2-3; 11 nucleotides agree with TRBD2. The trim removed 1 base at V and 4 bases at J, leaving 4 bases unmatched. The CDR3 is 16 residues long. Germline V lookup: CDR1 MNHNS, CDR2 SASEGT. The CDR3 DNA is TGTGCCAGCAGTGAAGTCGGTAGCGGGGGGGCAGATACGCAGTATTTT. Protein sequence: CASSEVGSGGADTQYF.

The rearrangement links TRBV4-2 to TRBJ1-2; weak D call: TRBD1 (5 bases). CDR3 length: 16 amino acids. Between the trimmed V and J ends, which lost 1 base and 2 bases, there was a span of 14 bases. From germline, CDR1 is LGHNA and CDR2 YNFKEQ. CDR3: CASSQGGREANYGYTF. The CDR3 DNA reads TGTGCCAGCAGCCAAGGTGGCAGGGAAGCAAACTATGGCTACACCTTC.

This clone has just a few counts. The genes are TRBV9 and TRBJ2-2; 9 nucleotides agree with TRBD2. This CDR3 spans 13 amino acids. Germline V CDR1 and CDR2: SGDLS, YYNGEE. The V gene end was trimmed by 10 bases and the J gene end by 5 bases; junction bases not matched to a gene: 6. Here the CDR3 reads CAGREGETGELFF. The CDR3, as DNA: TGTGCCGGGCGGGAGGGCGAAACCGGGGAGCTGTTTTTT.

The chain uses TRBV19 and TRBJ1-3; D not certain. In germline, CDR1 is LNHDA, CDR2 SQIVND (reference sequence). The CDR3 is made up of 13 amino acids. The V end was cut by 5 bases, the J end by 4 bases, with 9 bases between. The CDR3 here is CASSSPRGNTIYF. Written as DNA, the CDR3 is TGTGCCAGTAGTTCCCCCAGAGGAAACACCATATATTTT.

V usage is TRBV28 and J usage is TRBJ1-2; a possible D gene is TRBD1 (6 bases). Trimming cost V 2 bases and J 4 bases, with 8 bases left between them. The CDR3 extends over 13 amino acids. Germline V lookup: CDR1 MDHEN, CDR2 SYDVKM. The DNA for the CDR3 is TGTGCCAGCAGTTTAGACAGGCTCTATGGCTACACCTTC. Its protein is CASSLDRLYGYTF.

The rearrangement links TRBV11-3 to TRBJ2-2, with 7 bases matching TRBD2. The CDR3 contains 14 residues. With V trimmed by 2 bases and J by 6 bases, 3 bases remained unmatched. The germline V gene has CDR1 SGHNT and CDR2 YENEEA. CDR3 residues: CASSLSAGAGELFF. The CDR3 DNA follows: TGTGCCAGCAGCTTATCCGCGGGAGCCGGGGAGCTGTTTTTT.